This TCR beta chain appears in the sequencing data of a study of blood T cell repertoires in COVID-19 (TCRdb year 2020). About the full investigation: Collaborator samples came from the United States, Italy and Spain and covered acute and convalescent phases of COVID-19. The prospective study material was composed of cDNA or gDNA derived from T cells, B-cell-depleted T cells, or PBMCs. Deeply sampled blood TCRbeta repertoires from subjects exposed to, actively infected with, or recovered from COVID-19 were included in the dataset. The repertoires were made available in a free public database intended to serve as a resource for research on the immune response to SARS-CoV-2. Samples came from the ongoing ImmuneRACE study (first 160 participants) plus 1,254 subjects from 6 global collaborators. The sample metadata nearly always contained a de-identified subject ID, COVID-19 status, age in years and sex. Where HLA class I and class II types were available, the types were taken from metadata supplied by the sample provider, not from assay-based typing.

General conclusions and limits of the study: Clinical and demographic metadata were provided uncurated, with the amount varying by source and participant.

The immunoSEQ Assay, a bias-controlled multiplex PCR, was used to amplify TCRbeta CDR3 regions from genomic DNA. In the paper's pipeline: The number of nucleated cells in each sample was estimated by amplification of reference gene primers within the assay. Sequence reads were collapsed and filtered to measure the absolute abundance of every unique TCRbeta CDR3 rearrangement. Productive Simpson clonality was computed per sample as the square root of Simpson's diversity index over productive rearrangements. The immuneACCESS repertoire file appears here via TCRdb, limited to in-frame rearrangements. These files lack a portion of the clones; in checked studies, under half of the deficit traces to unresolved V genes, and the cause of the others is not known. That table supplies the V and J calls and clone size; D and trimming were determined from the DNA. Counted in this sample were approximately 160,000 clones; around 81% of them appeared once. Of the sample, about 10% is held by the ten largest clones.

This clone has just one count. Its antigen target is currently unknown. There are no base qualities to consult, and no much larger clone falls within one base. The identical CDR3 is also encoded by other nucleotide sequences in the sample. The germline V and J ends show losses of 5 bases and 4 bases respectively, and no gene match explains 7 bases of the junction. In the germline V gene, CDR1 corresponds to SGHRS and CDR2 to YFSETQ. The CDR3 runs 15 amino acids, cysteine and phenylalanine included. The read is trimmed to its CDR3 DNA, 45 bases read in frame from base 1. Each collaborating institution followed its own protocols to collect whole blood in K2EDTA tubes. Collaborator samples were shipped for TCRbeta analysis as frozen whole blood, isolated PBMCs, or DNA extracted from either sample type.

The sequence links TRBV5-1 to TRBJ2-1; 9 junctional bases match TRBD2. The source of this sequence is a man aged 60 to 75 with active or convalescent COVID-19. The specimen sequenced was peripheral blood. The base sequence is TGCGCCAGCAGTAGTAGCGGGGGCTCTTACAATGAGCAGTTCTTC. Its protein is CASSSSGGSYNEQFF.